Listed below are T cell receptor beta chains from one sample, sequenced in a study of T-cell memory formation after mild COVID-19. One entry per CDR3 protein, called by TCRdb with MiXCR from the 5' RACE reads. There are about 390,000 distinct CDR3 sequences in the sample; about a sixth occur only once, and about 22% lies in the top ten. Specimen: PBMCs or a T cell subset sorted from them (not recorded which). These receptors were collected from a man aged 18 to 29 who had mild COVID-19 (a few samples of this study predate the infection). Cell type and time point are not known. The CDR3 runs from the conserved cysteine through the conserved F or W.

J	V	CDR3
TRBJ2-3	TRBV10-3	CAISPAGSTDTQYF
TRBJ1-1	TRBV4-3	CASSQATGYPNTEAFF
TRBJ1-1	TRBV7-2	CASSFSPDNTEAFF
TRBJ2-3	TRBV3-1	CASSQVAGARTDTQYF
TRBJ2-3	TRBV7-9	CASSSAGGDTDTQYF
TRBJ2-2	TRBV6-2/TRBV6-3	CASTYGQGANTGELFF
TRBJ2-5	TRBV15	CATSRDLGTSHQETQYF
TRBJ2-2	TRBV20-1	CSARPLADPNTGELFF
TRBJ2-3	TRBV19	CASSIEGAGGRDTQYF
TRBJ2-5	TRBV5-1	CASSPGSGGAGETQYF
TRBJ2-6	TRBV5-5	CASSYGQGRLSGANVLTF
TRBJ2-5	TRBV11-2	CASSSNVGTQYF
TRBJ1-1	TRBV7-9	CASSSRQGLLNTEAFF
TRBJ2-3	TRBV20-1	CSARDRGIGTDTQYF
TRBJ2-7	TRBV5-1	CASSLVSSGAYEQYF
TRBJ1-4	TRBV5-1	CASSWFPGQGEEKLFF
TRBJ1-4	TRBV5-1	CASSPDATNEKLFF
TRBJ1-1	TRBV27	CASSRHRENTEAFF